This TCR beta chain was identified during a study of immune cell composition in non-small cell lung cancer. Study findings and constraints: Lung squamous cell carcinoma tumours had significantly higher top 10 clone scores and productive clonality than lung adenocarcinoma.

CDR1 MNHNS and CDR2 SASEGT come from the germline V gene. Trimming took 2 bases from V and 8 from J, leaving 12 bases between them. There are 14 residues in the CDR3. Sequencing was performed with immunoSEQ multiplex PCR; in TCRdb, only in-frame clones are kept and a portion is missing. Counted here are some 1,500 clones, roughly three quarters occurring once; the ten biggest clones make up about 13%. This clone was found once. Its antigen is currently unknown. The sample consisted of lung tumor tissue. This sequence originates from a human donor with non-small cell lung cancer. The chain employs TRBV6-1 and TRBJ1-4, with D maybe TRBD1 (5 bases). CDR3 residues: CASSEYNKGEKLFF. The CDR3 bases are TGTGCCAGCAGTGAATATAACAAGGGGGAAAAACTGTTTTTT.